The next 22 T cell receptor beta chains were all read from a single sample in a study of breast tumors, draining lymph nodes, adjacent tissues. Breast cancer patients provided tissue from their axillary draining lymph nodes. TCRdb fed the multiplex PCR reads into MiXCR, producing one record per CDR3 protein. The top ten hold about 1.4% of the sample, which has fewer than 300,000 distinct CDR3 sequences, 32% seen once. The sample taken for sequencing was axillary lymph node tissue. These receptors were taken from a female donor with breast cancer. Some clones in this sample may be carry-over from other donors' samples.

As regards this clonotype: This may come from a read error, since a much larger clone is one base off. This sequence joins TRBV11-3 and TRBJ2-3, with 9 nucleotides matching TRBD2. The CDR3 sequence is 16 residues long. Germline values: CDR1 SGHNT, CDR2 YENEEA. J gave up 0 bases and V 1 base, and 2 bases lay outside the gene matches. The DNA of the CDR3 is TGTGCCAGCAGCTTAGGGACTAGCGCCAGCACAGATACGCAGTATTTT. Translated, it gives CASSLGTSASTDTQYF.

This clonotype was seen only once. V gene TRBV6-5 combines with J gene TRBJ1-2; a weak D match, TRBD1 (5 bases). The germline V gene has CDR1 MNHEY and CDR2 SVGAGI. V lost 5 bases, J lost 11 bases, and 15 bases lay in between. This CDR3 is built from 12 residues. Here the CDR3 reads CASSPGTSGYTF. CDR3 coding DNA: TGTGCCAGCAGTCCCGGGACTAGCGGATACACCTTC.

The chain joins TRBV12-3 or TRBV12-4 to TRBJ1-5; D is unresolved. The V and J ends lost 7 bases and 14 bases respectively, with 21 bases between them. The CDR3 is made up of 13 amino acids. The CDR3 bases are TGTGCCAGCATCGCGAGCGGGAGTCTGAATGAGCATTTT. The encoded protein is CASIASGSLNEHF.

Ten or more counts support this clonotype. The junction departs from the called germline gene at one end, perhaps through a read error. V usage is TRBV7-7 and J usage is TRBJ2-2, with D uncertain. Germline-derived CDR1 and CDR2 are SSHAT and FNYEAQ (reference sequence). This CDR3 region has 13 residues. CDR3 DNA sequence: TGTGCTAGCAGCGCAGCTTTGGCCGGGGAGCTGTTTTTT. Its protein is CASSAALAGELFF.

A remark on this clonotype: A much larger clone differs from this one at a single base, so this may be a read error. This chain connects TRBV30 to TRBJ1-2; D is perhaps TRBD1 (5 bases). The CDR3 runs 13 residues. The V end was cut by 5 bases, the J end by 8 bases, with 18 bases between. CDR1 is GTSNPN, CDR2 SVGIG, per germline (reference sequence). CDR3 sequence: CAWGGRGVGGYTF. The CDR3 DNA sequence: TGTGCCTGGGGGGGACGGGGTGTAGGCGGCTACACCTTC.

This clonotype appeared a few times. As the CDR3 is not closed by the conserved phenylalanine or tryptophan, this likely results from a read error. It is unclear where the CDR3 begins or ends on the DNA, so no DNA is shown, and the CDR3 is as TCRdb lists it. V and J are TRBV7-2 and TRBJ2-1; the DNA was not compared with TRBD2, the D call given in the table. Germline V CDR1 and CDR2: SGHTA, FQGNSA. Including both end residues, the CDR3 is 11 amino acids long. This CDR3 is CASSLSSGLAG.

With respect to this clonotype: Sequence at one end of the junction differs from germline and may be a read error. J is TRBJ2-6 and V is TRBV7-3; 7 positions match TRBD1. This CDR3 comprises 12 residues. From germline, CDR1 is SGHTA and CDR2 FQGTGA. CDR3 amino acids: CASSSYRGTEAF. The CDR3 nucleotides are TGTGCCAGCAGCTCCTACAGGGGAACTGAAGCTTTC.

This clonotype occurred many times. The chain has TRBV2 and TRBJ1-6; the match to TRBD1 covers 7 bases. This CDR3 has 14 amino acids. Germline-derived CDR1 and CDR2 are SNHLY and FYNNEI. The V gene end was trimmed by 8 bases and the J gene end by 7 bases; junction bases not matched to a gene: 8. The CDR3 region is CASGAGTANSPLHF. The CDR3 region has the DNA TGTGCCAGCGGAGCCGGGACAGCAAATTCACCCCTCCACTTT.

This clonotype was detected ten times or more. This chain uses TRBV7-9 with TRBJ2-3; D is perhaps TRBD2 (6 bases). The germline V gene has CDR1 SEHNR and CDR2 FQNEAQ (reference sequence). Trimming took off 1 base at V and 1 base at J, with 9 bases between the two ends. The length of the CDR3 is 15 residues. CDR3 protein: CASSLGGTRTDTQYF. The CDR3 DNA reads as TGTGCCAGCAGCTTAGGCGGGACCCGCACAGATACGCAGTATTTT.

The chain carries TRBV24-1 and TRBJ2-1, with 8 positions matching TRBD2. Per the germline V gene, CDR1 is KGHDR and CDR2 is SFDVKD. The CDR3 sequence is 17 residues long. With 5 bases clipped from V and 5 bases from J, the junction kept 13 bases outside the gene matches. The CDR3 DNA reads TGTGCCACCAGTGCTAGAGACGGGAGGGGTTTTAACAATGAGCAGTTCTTC. Its protein is CATSARDGRGFNNEQFF.

Ten or more counts support this clonotype. The V call is TRBV7-6, the J call TRBJ2-7; the match to TRBD2 covers 7 bases. The germline V gene has CDR1 SGHVS and CDR2 FNYEAQ. J gave up 2 bases and V 0 bases, and 1 base lay outside the gene matches. This CDR3 contains 14 residues. CDR3 region: CASSLAGGAYEQYF. The CDR3 DNA is TGTGCCAGCAGCTTAGCGGGAGGGGCCTACGAGCAGTACTTC.

This rearrangement joins TRBV3-1 to TRBJ1-1, with 10 bases matching TRBD1. Germline V gene sequence: CDR1 LGHDT, CDR2 YNNKEL (reference sequence). J gave up 7 bases and V 3 bases, and 2 bases lay outside the gene matches. The CDR3 runs to 13 residues. In DNA form, the CDR3 reads TGTGCCAGCAGCCATTGGGACAGGGGTGAAGCTTTCTTT. Translated, it gives CASSHWDRGEAFF.

Worth noting for this clonotype: A read error is likely, as this CDR3 ends without the conserved phenylalanine or tryptophan. It is unclear where the CDR3 begins or ends on the DNA, so no DNA is shown, and the CDR3 is as TCRdb lists it. The chain has TRBV9 and TRBJ2-7; the table's D gene call, TRBD2, was not cross checked with the DNA. Per germline, CDR1 SGDLS and CDR2 YYNGEE. Ends included, the CDR3 has 14 residues. The CDR3 sequence: CASSVVGREGLRSL.

This clonotype was picked up many times. The chain recombines TRBV11-2 with TRBJ2-3; D is uncertain. The ends were cut back, 1 base at V and 8 bases at J, with 13 bases in the middle. The CDR3 is 14 amino acids. Germline V lookup: CDR1 SGHAT, CDR2 FQNNGV. CDR3 DNA sequence: TGTGCCAGCAGCTTAGCCCCATCGGCCTCTACGCAGTATTTT. Its protein is CASSLAPSASTQYF.

This clonotype was seen ten or more times. The genes are TRBV11-2 and TRBJ2-5, with 7 bases aligning to TRBD2. Germline V gene data show CDR1 as SGHAT and CDR2 as FQNNGV. Unmatched junction bases numbered 3, after V lost 2 bases and J lost 0 bases. This CDR3 region has 15 residues. The CDR3 loop is CASSLSGTNQETQYF. DNA for the CDR3: TGTGCCAGCAGCTTATCCGGGACTAACCAAGAGACCCAGTACTTC.

Concerning this clonotype: The conserved phenylalanine or tryptophan is not found at the CDR3 terminus, so this likely reflects a read error. The DNA is left out, because the CDR3 cannot be placed on it with certainty; the CDR3 is given as TCRdb lists it. The chain uses TRBV9 and TRBJ2-5; no DNA check was done on the table's D call, TRBD1. The CDR3 spans 15 residues, counting both ends. Germline V gives CDR1 SGDLS, CDR2 YYNGEE. CDR3 sequence reads: CASSVASTGGETRYC.

For this clonotype: An end of the junction differs from the germline gene, which may be a read error. The genes are TRBV29-1 and TRBJ2-1, with 8 bases aligning to TRBD2. This CDR3 is built from 13 residues. Germline lookup yields CDR1 SQVTM and CDR2 ANQGSEA. The CDR3 here is CSVTSGRYDERFF. The DNA for the CDR3 is TGCAGCGTTACTAGCGGAAGATACGATGAGCGGTTCTTC.

This clonotype showed up many times. J is TRBJ2-7 and V is TRBV29-1; maybe TRBD1 (6 bases). Trimming stripped 7 bases from V and 4 bases from J, with 14 bases between. The length of the CDR3 is 12 residues. Germline V gene data show CDR1 as SQVTM and CDR2 as ANQGSEA. Here the CDR3 reads CSASGTPYEQYF. The CDR3 DNA sequence: TGCAGCGCCTCCGGGACACCGTACGAGCAGTACTTC.

The chain uses TRBV2 and TRBJ1-2; TRBD1 matches 7 bases. Germline CDR1 reads SNHLY; CDR2 reads FYNNEI. The CDR3 consists of 13 residues. The V and J ends lost 7 bases and 5 bases, in that order; junction bases with no gene match: 7. CDR3 in DNA: TGTGCCAGCAATCGGCAGGGGGTATATGGCTACACCTTC. This sequence encodes CASNRQGVYGYTF.

This clonotype was found a few times. The rearrangement links TRBV7-9 to TRBJ2-2; 8 bases are a match to TRBD2. This CDR3 has 17 amino acids. J gave up 0 bases and V 1 base, and 4 bases lay outside the gene matches. The germline V gene encodes CDR1 SEHNR and CDR2 FQNEAQ (reference sequence). CDR3 loop: CASSLGLGGANTGELFF. The CDR3 nucleotides are TGTGCCAGCAGCTTAGGACTCGGGGGGGCGAACACCGGGGAGCTGTTTTTT.

This clonotype was picked up many times. The chain uses TRBV5-5 and TRBJ2-5; D not certain. The V gene's germline CDR1 is SGHKS and CDR2 YYEKEE (reference sequence). The V end was cut by 4 bases, the J end by 1 base, with 11 bases between. The CDR3 loop spans 14 amino acids. CDR3 loop: CASSARVSQETQYF. CDR3 DNA sequence: TGTGCCAGCAGCGCTAGGGTATCCCAAGAGACCCAGTACTTC.

Concerning this clonotype itself: One junction end does not reproduce the germline sequence, and a read error may be involved. The rearrangement uses TRBV19 and TRBJ2-7, with D perhaps matching TRBD1 (6 bases). Germline CDR1 is LNHDA and CDR2 is SQIVND (reference sequence). This CDR3 contains 15 residues. The CDR3 DNA is TGTGCCAGTGGTCCGGGACACCGGAGCTCCTACGAACAGTACTTC. Translating gives CASGPGHRSSYEQYF.